This T cell receptor (beta chain) derives from a study of cytomegalovirus exposure and HLA in healthy donors. This clone was counted between two and nine times. Vbeta (60) and Jbeta (13) primers were used in the PCR. Authors' processing steps: Later, some 75 million unique TCR beta chains were counted in an analysis, and around 11 million of them were shared. Using immunoSEQ multiplex PCR, the repertoire was profiled, and TCRdb retains in-frame clones only, with some absent. That table furnishes V, J and clone size, whereas the DNA furnished D and trimming. The repertoire holds approximately 180,000 clones, with 84% as singletons. Per the germline V gene, CDR1 is LNHNV and CDR2 is YYDKDF (reference sequence). There are 15 residues in the CDR3. Trimming removed 5 bases from V and 5 bases from J; junction bases left unmatched: 7.

The V call is TRBV15, the J call TRBJ2-5; 11 nucleotides agree with TRBD1. This TCR came from a girl between 10 and 17 years old in good health and CMV-seropositive. The sequenced material came from PBMCs. In DNA, the CDR3 is TGTGCCACCAGCGACCGGACAGGGGGCTGGGAGACCCAGTACTTC. Amino acids: CATSDRTGGWETQYF.